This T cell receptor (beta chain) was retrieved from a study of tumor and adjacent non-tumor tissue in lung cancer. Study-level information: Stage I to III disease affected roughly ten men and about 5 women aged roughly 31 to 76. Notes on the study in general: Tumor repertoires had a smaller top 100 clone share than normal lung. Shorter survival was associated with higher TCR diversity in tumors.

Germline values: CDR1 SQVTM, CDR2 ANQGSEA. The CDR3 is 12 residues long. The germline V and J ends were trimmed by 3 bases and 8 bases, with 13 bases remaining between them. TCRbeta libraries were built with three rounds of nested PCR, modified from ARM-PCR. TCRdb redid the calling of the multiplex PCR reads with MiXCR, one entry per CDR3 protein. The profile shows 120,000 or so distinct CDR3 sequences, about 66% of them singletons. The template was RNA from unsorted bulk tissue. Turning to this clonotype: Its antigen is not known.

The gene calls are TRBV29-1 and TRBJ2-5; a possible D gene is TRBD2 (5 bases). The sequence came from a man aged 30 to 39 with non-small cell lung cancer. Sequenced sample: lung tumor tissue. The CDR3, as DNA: TGCAGCGTTGATGCGTTGGGAGATACCCAGTACTTC. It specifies CSVDALGDTQYF.